These T cell receptor beta chains were read from a single sample in a study of T cells in Graves' hyperthyroidism and ophthalmopathy. TCRdb re-called the multiplex PCR reads through MiXCR, storing one row per CDR3 protein. In the table there are about 570,000 distinct CDR3 sequences, 46% of which are singletons. The sample consisted of peripheral blood or thyroid tissue (not recorded which). The receptors stem from an adult woman with Graves' disease, either hyperthyroidism or ophthalmopathy (not recorded which). CDR3s include the opening cysteine and the closing phenylalanine or tryptophan. A D gene is named only where the DNA matches it firmly. Size values are once, few and many counts, or a class for expanded clones, and some rows have none.

length: 14; J: TRBJ2-7; size: many; D: .; V: TRBV5-1; DNA: TGCGCCAGCAGCTTGTTTGACTACTCCTACGAGCAGTACTTC; CDR3: CASSLFDYSYEQYF
length: 14; J: TRBJ2-7; size: many; D: .; V: TRBV14; DNA: TGTGCCAGCAGCCAGTGGGGACTCCTCTACGAGCAGTACTTC; CDR3: CASSQWGLLYEQYF
length: 9; J: TRBJ1-1; size: .; D: TRBD1; V: TRBV6-1; DNA: TGTGCCAGCTCCGGGACAGATTTCTTT; CDR3: CASSGTDFF
length: 17; J: TRBJ2-2; size: .; D: TRBD2; V: TRBV7-2; DNA: TGTGCCAGCAGCTTAGTGGCACTAGCGGGAAGGACCGGGGAGCTGTTTTTT; CDR3: CASSLVALAGRTGELFF
length: 15; J: TRBJ2-7; size: .; D: TRBD1; V: TRBV15; DNA: TGTGCCACCAGCAGAAACAGGGGGCGAGGGTACGAGCAGTACTTC; CDR3: CATSRNRGRGYEQYF
length: 12; J: TRBJ1-2; size: many; D: .; V: TRBV29-1; DNA: TGCAGCGGTCTAGGGAACTCCTATGGCTACACCTTC; CDR3: CSGLGNSYGYTF
length: 14; J: TRBJ1-2; size: many; D: .; V: TRBV20-1; DNA: TGCAGTGCTAGAGGGGGACGGGGAAGCTATGGCTACACCTTC; CDR3: CSARGGRGSYGYTF
length: 14; J: TRBJ1-5; size: many; D: .; V: TRBV6-2/TRBV6-3; DNA: TGTGCCAGCAGTTACATGGGACCCCATCAGCCCCAGCATTTT; CDR3: CASSYMGPHQPQHF
length: 14; J: TRBJ2-5; size: many; D: .; V: TRBV20-1; DNA: TGCAGTGCTAGAGCGGGACTGTCCCAAGAGACCCAGTACTTC; CDR3: CSARAGLSQETQYF
length: 15; J: TRBJ1-6; size: .; D: .; V: TRBV7-8; DNA: TGTGCCAGCAGTCTCCGACAGACTTTAAATTCACCCCTCCACTTT; CDR3: CASSLRQTLNSPLHF
length: 13; J: TRBJ1-1; size: .; D: .; V: TRBV2; DNA: TGTGCCAGCAGTGTCACCGGGAGCACTGAAGCTTTCTTT; CDR3: CASSVTGSTEAFF
length: 12; J: TRBJ2-7; size: .; D: .; V: TRBV7-9; DNA: TGTGCCAGCAGCTTTAACGACTACGAGCAGTACTTC; CDR3: CASSFNDYEQYF
length: 16; J: TRBJ2-7; size: .; D: .; V: TRBV6-2/TRBV6-3; DNA: TGTGCCAGCAGTTACGAATCCGGGAGTGGCTCCTACGAGCAGTACTTC; CDR3: CASSYESGSGSYEQYF
length: 15; J: TRBJ1-3; size: many; D: .; V: TRBV6-7; DNA: TGTGCCAGCAGCATCGGCGAGATCTCTGGAAACACCATATATTTT; CDR3: CASSIGEISGNTIYF
length: 13; J: TRBJ2-5; size: .; D: .; V: TRBV10-3; DNA: TGTGCCATCAGTGAGGGGCAGCAAGAGACCCAGTACTTC; CDR3: CAISEGQQETQYF
length: 15; J: TRBJ2-7; size: .; D: .; V: TRBV24-1; DNA: TGTGCCACCAGTGCTGAGGGGGGGGCGATCGTTGAGCAGTACTTC; CDR3: CATSAEGGAIVEQYF
length: 16; J: TRBJ2-5; size: .; D: .; V: TRBV25-1; DNA: .; CDR3: CACSARDPSGSGTQYF
length: 16; J: TRBJ2-6; size: .; D: .; V: TRBV5-1; DNA: TGCGCCAGCAGCGCGACAGGAGCGTTCGGGGCCAACGTCCTGACTTTC; CDR3: CASSATGAFGANVLTF
length: 13; J: TRBJ1-2; size: .; D: TRBD1; V: TRBV10-3; DNA: TGTGCCACTAGGGCCGGGACAGCCTATGGCTACACCTTC; CDR3: CATRAGTAYGYTF
length: 14; J: TRBJ2-5; size: many; D: .; V: TRBV10-3; DNA: TGTGCCATCAGTGAGTCGGGGGTTTCGGAGACCCAGTACTTC; CDR3: CAISESGVSETQYF
length: 15; J: TRBJ1-2; size: .; D: TRBD1; V: TRBV5-1; DNA: TGCGCCAGCAGCACCGGACAGGGCCTTAACTATGGCTACACCTTC; CDR3: CASSTGQGLNYGYTF
length: 12; J: TRBJ2-7; size: .; D: TRBD2; V: TRBV2; DNA: TGTGCTAGTGGTGGGAGGGCCGACGAGCAGTACTTC; CDR3: CASGGRADEQYF
length: 14; J: TRBJ2-7; size: .; D: .; V: TRBV30; DNA: TGTGCCTGGAGTGGGGCCTCTAGAACGGGCGAGCAGTACTTC; CDR3: CAWSGASRTGEQYF
length: 15; J: TRBJ1-2; size: .; D: TRBD1; V: TRBV9; DNA: TGTGCCAGCAGCGGAGGACAGGGGAGTAACTATGGCTACACCTTC; CDR3: CASSGGQGSNYGYTF
length: 13; J: TRBJ1-2; size: .; D: .; V: TRBV19; DNA: TGTGCCAGTAGTACCCGACAGGATAACGGCTACACCTTC; CDR3: CASSTRQDNGYTF
length: 12; J: TRBJ1-2; size: .; D: .; V: TRBV7-3; DNA: TGTGCCATCCCGAACTTGGGTGACGGCTACACCTTC; CDR3: CAIPNLGDGYTF
length: 14; J: TRBJ1-4; size: .; D: .; V: TRBV6-1; DNA: TGTGCCAGCCGGGACACGAACGACGGTGAAAAACTGTTTTTT; CDR3: CASRDTNDGEKLFF
length: 13; J: TRBJ1-1; size: many; D: .; V: TRBV5-1; DNA: TGCGCCAGCAGCTTTCCAGAGAACACTGAAGCTTTCTTT; CDR3: CASSFPENTEAFF
length: 16; J: TRBJ2-1; size: .; D: TRBD2; V: TRBV7-9; DNA: TGTGCCAGCAGTCCTGACGGACTAGCGGGAGGTCATGAGCAGTTCTTC; CDR3: CASSPDGLAGGHEQFF
length: 12; J: TRBJ1-1; size: many; D: .; V: TRBV28; DNA: TGTGCCAGCAGTTTCTCCACAACTGAAGCTTTCTTT; CDR3: CASSFSTTEAFF
length: 16; J: TRBJ1-5; size: once; D: .; V: TRBV20-1; DNA: TGCAGTGCCACGGACCTGCTCTCGACGGAGGATCAGCCCCAGCATTTT; CDR3: CSATDLLSTEDQPQHF
length: 14; J: TRBJ1-2; size: .; D: .; V: TRBV6-5; DNA: TGTGCCAGCAGACCACAGGAACCTAACTATGGCTACACCTTC; CDR3: CASRPQEPNYGYTF
length: 14; J: TRBJ2-1; size: .; D: .; V: TRBV20-1; DNA: TGCAGTGCTAGCCAGCTAGTACTCTCGCCTGAGCAGTTCTTC; CDR3: CSASQLVLSPEQFF
length: 16; J: TRBJ1-1; size: many; D: .; V: TRBV25-1; DNA: TGTGCCAGCAGTGAGGCAGGGAGACAACCGAACACTGAAGCTTTCTTT; CDR3: CASSEAGRQPNTEAFF
length: 14; J: TRBJ2-7; size: many; D: TRBD2; V: TRBV6-2/TRBV6-3; DNA: TGTGCCAGCAGTAAAACCGGACTAGCGAGGGAGCAGTACTTC; CDR3: CASSKTGLAREQYF
length: 13; J: TRBJ1-2; size: many; D: .; V: TRBV7-9; DNA: TGTGCCAGCAGCCAGGGGCGAATCTATGGCTACACCTTC; CDR3: CASSQGRIYGYTF
length: 12; J: TRBJ1-2; size: few; D: .; V: TRBV29-1; DNA: TGCAGCGTTGTGGCGGAAAGCTATGGCTACACCTTC; CDR3: CSVVAESYGYTF
length: 12; J: TRBJ2-5; size: .; D: .; V: TRBV7-9; DNA: TGTGCCAGCAGCCCAGGCCCGGCTACCCAGTACTTC; CDR3: CASSPGPATQYF
length: 14; J: TRBJ2-7; size: .; D: .; V: TRBV20-1; DNA: TGCAGTGCTTCTACACCTGGAAAGATCTACGAGCAGTACTTC; CDR3: CSASTPGKIYEQYF
length: 15; J: TRBJ2-5; size: many; D: TRBD2; V: TRBV7-9; DNA: TGTGCCAGCAGCTCCCCGCAGGGACTAAGGGAGACCCAGTACTTC; CDR3: CASSSPQGLRETQYF
length: 14; J: TRBJ2-7; size: .; D: TRBD1; V: TRBV7-9; DNA: TGTGCCAGCAGCAAACCGGGACAGTTGTACGAGCAGTACTTC; CDR3: CASSKPGQLYEQYF
length: 12; J: TRBJ2-7; size: many; D: .; V: TRBV5-6; DNA: TGTGCCAGCAGCTTGGAAGAAGGCGAGCAGTACTTC; CDR3: CASSLEEGEQYF
length: 13; J: TRBJ2-5; size: many; D: .; V: TRBV20-1; DNA: TGCAGTGCTAGGCATTGGGGGGCGGAGACCCAGTACTTC; CDR3: CSARHWGAETQYF
length: 12; J: TRBJ1-2; size: many; D: .; V: TRBV30; DNA: TGTGCCTGGGGTGGTGACAACTTGGCCTACACCTTC; CDR3: CAWGGDNLAYTF
length: 17; J: TRBJ2-6; size: .; D: .; V: TRBV7-9; DNA: TGTGCCAGCAGCAAGGATGGGGGCTCCCCTGGGGCCAACGTCCTGACTTTC; CDR3: CASSKDGGSPGANVLTF
length: 16; J: TRBJ2-6; size: many; D: .; V: TRBV24-1; DNA: TGTGCCACCAGTGATTCTCACCGAGCTGGGGCCAACGTCCTGACTTTC; CDR3: CATSDSHRAGANVLTF
length: 14; J: TRBJ2-7; size: .; D: .; V: TRBV10-3; DNA: TGTGCCATCAGTGACGGAGCAGGGTCCTACGAGCAGTACTTC; CDR3: CAISDGAGSYEQYF
length: 15; J: TRBJ1-1; size: .; D: .; V: TRBV2; DNA: TGTGCCAGCAGGGAAGCCTCGCAGGGTAGGCCTGAAGCTTTCTTT; CDR3: CASREASQGRPEAFF
length: 14; J: TRBJ2-5; size: many; D: .; V: TRBV10-2; DNA: TGCGCCAGCAGTTCGGGGTGGGAGTCAGAGACCCAGTACTTC; CDR3: CASSSGWESETQYF
length: 17; J: TRBJ2-7; size: many; D: TRBD2; V: TRBV14; DNA: TGTGCCAGCAGCCAAGACCCTCATAGCGGGTCATCCTACGAGCAGTACTTC; CDR3: CASSQDPHSGSSYEQYF
length: 9; J: TRBJ2-6; size: .; D: TRBD1; V: TRBV19; DNA: TGTGCCAGTAGTAGGCCGGGACAGTTC; CDR3: CASSRPGQF
length: 13; J: TRBJ1-1; size: .; D: .; V: TRBV9; DNA: TGTGCCAGCAGCGTGGGGGTGGTTACTGAAGCTTTCTTT; CDR3: CASSVGVVTEAFF
length: 16; J: TRBJ1-6; size: .; D: TRBD1; V: TRBV12-3/TRBV12-4; DNA: TGTGCCAGCACCCCGAGACTTGGACAGGGAGAATCACCCCTCCACTTT; CDR3: CASTPRLGQGESPLHF
length: 16; J: TRBJ2-4; size: .; D: .; V: TRBV7-2; DNA: TGTGCCAGCAGCCCCAGACTAGGGAGGGCCAAAAACATTCAGTACTTC; CDR3: CASSPRLGRAKNIQYF
length: 14; J: TRBJ1-5; size: many; D: TRBD1; V: TRBV28; DNA: TGTGCCAGCAGTCCGGACAGGGACCGGCAGCCCCAGCATTTT; CDR3: CASSPDRDRQPQHF